The clone carrying this T cell receptor beta chain was observed many times. The antigen is undetermined. This record belongs to a study of identical twins. Whole-study findings and limits: With abundant cord blood beta clonotypes, insertions were fewer; memory repertoires showed no such pattern. Conclusions rested on cross-sectional statistics rather than following the same donors.

CDR1 and CDR2 (germline): SGHTA, FQGNSA. Trimming pared 1 base from V and 4 bases from J, leaving 12 bases between. The CDR3 is 15 residues long. TCRdb re-analysed the 5' RACE reads in MiXCR, keeping a single row per CDR3 protein. The data hold some 590,000 distinct CDR3 sequences, with over 8.5% observed a single time. The same data also went into a second study, on yellow fever vaccine responses in identical twins.

The V gene is TRBV7-2, the J gene TRBJ2-3; D is tentatively TRBD1 or TRBD2 (6 bases each). Input material: PBMCs. The sequence came from a woman between 18 and 29 years old in good health. CDR3: CASSLEGGPSDTQYF. In DNA form, the CDR3 reads TGTGCCAGCAGCTTAGAAGGGGGGCCGTCAGATACGCAGTATTTT.